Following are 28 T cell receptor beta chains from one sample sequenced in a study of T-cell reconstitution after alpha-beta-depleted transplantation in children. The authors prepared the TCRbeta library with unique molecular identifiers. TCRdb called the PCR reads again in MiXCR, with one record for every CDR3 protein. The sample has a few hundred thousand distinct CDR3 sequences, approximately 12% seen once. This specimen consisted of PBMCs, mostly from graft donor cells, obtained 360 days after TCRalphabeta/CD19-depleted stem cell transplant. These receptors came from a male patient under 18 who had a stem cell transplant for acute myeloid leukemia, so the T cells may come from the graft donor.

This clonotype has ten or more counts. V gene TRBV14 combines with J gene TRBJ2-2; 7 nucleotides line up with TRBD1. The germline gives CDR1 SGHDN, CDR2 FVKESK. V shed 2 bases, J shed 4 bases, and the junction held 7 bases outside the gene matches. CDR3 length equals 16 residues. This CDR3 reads CASSQLGGEVTGELFF. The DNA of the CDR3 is TGTGCCAGCAGCCAACTAGGGGGCGAGGTCACCGGGGAGCTGTTTTTT.

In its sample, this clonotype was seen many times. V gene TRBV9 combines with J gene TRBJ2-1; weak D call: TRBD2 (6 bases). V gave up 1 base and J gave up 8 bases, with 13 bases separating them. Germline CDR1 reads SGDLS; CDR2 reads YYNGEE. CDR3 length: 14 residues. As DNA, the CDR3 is TGTGCCAGCAGCGTAAGCCTAGCGAGAGATGAGCAGTTCTTC. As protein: CASSVSLARDEQFF.

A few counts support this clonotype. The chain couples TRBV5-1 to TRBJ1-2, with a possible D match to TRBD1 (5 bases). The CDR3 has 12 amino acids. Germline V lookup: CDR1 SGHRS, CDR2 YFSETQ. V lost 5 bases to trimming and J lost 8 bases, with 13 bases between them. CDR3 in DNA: TGCGCCAGCAGGCAGGGAGTGCGCGGCTACACCTTC. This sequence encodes CASRQGVRGYTF.

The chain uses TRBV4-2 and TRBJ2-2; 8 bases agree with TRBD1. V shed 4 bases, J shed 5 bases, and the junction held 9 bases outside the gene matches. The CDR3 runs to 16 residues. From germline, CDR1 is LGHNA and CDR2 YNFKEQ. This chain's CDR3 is CASSPPTGGKTGELFF. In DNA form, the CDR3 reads TGTGCCAGCAGCCCGCCCACAGGGGGGAAGACCGGGGAGCTGTTTTTT.

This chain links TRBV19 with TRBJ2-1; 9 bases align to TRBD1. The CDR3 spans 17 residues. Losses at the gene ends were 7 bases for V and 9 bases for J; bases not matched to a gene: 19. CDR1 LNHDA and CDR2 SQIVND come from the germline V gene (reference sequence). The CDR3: CASTGTGLFSGTGEQFF. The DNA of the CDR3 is TGTGCCAGTACCGGGACAGGGTTGTTTTCCGGGACTGGTGAGCAGTTCTTC. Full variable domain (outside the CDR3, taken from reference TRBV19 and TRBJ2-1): DGGITQSPKYLFRKEGQNVTLSCEQNLNHDAMYWYRQDPGQGLRLIYYSQIVNDFQKGDIAEGYSVSREKKESFPLTVTSAQKNPTAFYLCASTGTGLFSGTGEQFFGPGTRLTVL.

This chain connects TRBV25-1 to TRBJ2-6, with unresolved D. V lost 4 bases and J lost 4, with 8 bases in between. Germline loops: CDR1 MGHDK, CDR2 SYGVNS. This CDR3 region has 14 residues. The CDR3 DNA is TGTGCCAGCAGTGTTTGGGCCGGGGCCAACGTCCTGACTTTC. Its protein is CASSVWAGANVLTF.

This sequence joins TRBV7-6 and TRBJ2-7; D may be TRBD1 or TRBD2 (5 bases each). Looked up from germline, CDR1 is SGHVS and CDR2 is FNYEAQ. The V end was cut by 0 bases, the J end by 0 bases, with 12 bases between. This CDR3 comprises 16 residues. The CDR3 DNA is TGTGCCAGCAGCTTAGCCGGGACGGGGAGCTCCTACGAGCAGTACTTC. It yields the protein CASSLAGTGSSYEQYF.

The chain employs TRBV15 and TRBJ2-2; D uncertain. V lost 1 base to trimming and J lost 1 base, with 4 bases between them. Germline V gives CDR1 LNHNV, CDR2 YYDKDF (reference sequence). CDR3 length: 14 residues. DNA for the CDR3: TGTGCCACCAGCAGAGTCCGGAACACCGGGGAGCTGTTTTTT. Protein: CATSRVRNTGELFF.

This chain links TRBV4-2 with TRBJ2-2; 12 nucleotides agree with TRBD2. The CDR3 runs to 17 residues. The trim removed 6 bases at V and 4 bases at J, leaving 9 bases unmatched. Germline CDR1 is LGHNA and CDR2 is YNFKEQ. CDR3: CASSGTSGSWRTGELFF. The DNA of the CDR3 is TGTGCCAGCAGTGGGACTAGCGGGTCCTGGCGCACCGGGGAGCTGTTTTTT.

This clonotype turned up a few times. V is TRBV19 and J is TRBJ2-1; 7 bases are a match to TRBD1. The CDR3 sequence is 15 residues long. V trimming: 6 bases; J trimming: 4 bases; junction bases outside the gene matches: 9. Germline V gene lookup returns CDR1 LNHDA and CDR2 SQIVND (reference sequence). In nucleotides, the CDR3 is TGTGCCAGTAGCTCCGAAGACAGGGTTTACAATGAGCAGTTCTTC. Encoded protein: CASSSEDRVYNEQFF. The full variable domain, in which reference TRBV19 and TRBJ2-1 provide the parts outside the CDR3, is DGGITQSPKYLFRKEGQNVTLSCEQNLNHDAMYWYRQDPGQGLRLIYYSQIVNDFQKGDIAEGYSVSREKKESFPLTVTSAQKNPTAFYLCASSSEDRVYNEQFFGPGTRLTVL.

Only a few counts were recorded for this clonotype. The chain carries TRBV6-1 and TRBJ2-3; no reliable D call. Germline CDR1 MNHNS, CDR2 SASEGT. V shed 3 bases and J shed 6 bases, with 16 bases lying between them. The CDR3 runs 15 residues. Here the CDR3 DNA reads TGTGCCAGCAGTGACACCTTAGGAGCGCGGGATACGCAGTATTTT. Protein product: CASSDTLGARDTQYF.

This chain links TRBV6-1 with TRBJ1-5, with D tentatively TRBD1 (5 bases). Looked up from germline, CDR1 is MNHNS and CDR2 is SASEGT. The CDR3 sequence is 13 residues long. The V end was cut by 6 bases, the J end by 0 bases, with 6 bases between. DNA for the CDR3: TGTGCCAGCAGAGGGGTTAGCAATCAGCCCCAGCATTTT. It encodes CASRGVSNQPQHF.

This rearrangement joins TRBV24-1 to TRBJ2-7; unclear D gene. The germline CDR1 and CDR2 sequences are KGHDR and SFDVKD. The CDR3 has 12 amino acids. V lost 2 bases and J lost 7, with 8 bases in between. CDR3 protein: CATSDSSLEQYF. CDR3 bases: TGTGCCACCAGTGATTCCTCGCTGGAGCAGTACTTC.

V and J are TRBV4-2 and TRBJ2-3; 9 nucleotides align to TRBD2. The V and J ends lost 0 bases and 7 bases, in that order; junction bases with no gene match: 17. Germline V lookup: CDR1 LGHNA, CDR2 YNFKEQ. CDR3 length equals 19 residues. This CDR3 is CASSQDPPLTSGFAHTQYF. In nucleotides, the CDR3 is TGTGCCAGCAGCCAAGATCCCCCGCTGACTAGCGGCTTCGCACATACGCAGTATTTT.

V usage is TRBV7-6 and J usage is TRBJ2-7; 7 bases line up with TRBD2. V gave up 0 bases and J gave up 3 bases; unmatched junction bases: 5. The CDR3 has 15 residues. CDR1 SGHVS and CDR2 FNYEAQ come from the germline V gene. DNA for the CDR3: TGTGCCAGCAGCTTAGCGCGGGGGAGGGACTACGAGCAGTACTTC. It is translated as CASSLARGRDYEQYF.

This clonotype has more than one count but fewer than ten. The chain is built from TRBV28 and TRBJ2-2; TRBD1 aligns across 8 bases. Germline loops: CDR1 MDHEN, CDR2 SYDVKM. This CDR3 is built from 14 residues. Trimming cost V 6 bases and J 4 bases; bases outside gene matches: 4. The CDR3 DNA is TGTGCCAGCAGGCAGGGGGCAGTCACCGGGGAGCTGTTTTTT. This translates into CASRQGAVTGELFF.

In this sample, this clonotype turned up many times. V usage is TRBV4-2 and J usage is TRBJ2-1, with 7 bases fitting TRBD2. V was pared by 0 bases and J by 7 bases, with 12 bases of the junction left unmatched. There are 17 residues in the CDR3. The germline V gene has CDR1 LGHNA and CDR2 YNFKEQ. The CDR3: CASSQESAGPSGNEQFF. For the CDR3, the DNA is TGTGCCAGCAGCCAAGAATCAGCGGGACCCTCAGGGAATGAGCAGTTCTTC.

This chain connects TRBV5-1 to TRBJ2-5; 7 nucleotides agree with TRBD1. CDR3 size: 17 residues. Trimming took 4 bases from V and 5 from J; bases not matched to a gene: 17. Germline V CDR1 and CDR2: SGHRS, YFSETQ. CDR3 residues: CASSIGQASNWGETQYF. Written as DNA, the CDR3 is TGCGCCAGCAGCATAGGACAGGCCAGTAACTGGGGGGAGACCCAGTACTTC.

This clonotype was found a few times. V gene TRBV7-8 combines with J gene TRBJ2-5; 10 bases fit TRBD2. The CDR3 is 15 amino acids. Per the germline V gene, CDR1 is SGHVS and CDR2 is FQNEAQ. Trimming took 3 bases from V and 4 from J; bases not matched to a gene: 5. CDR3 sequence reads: CASSLGVAGGETQYF. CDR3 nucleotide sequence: TGTGCCAGCAGCTTGGGGGTAGCGGGAGGAGAGACCCAGTACTTC.

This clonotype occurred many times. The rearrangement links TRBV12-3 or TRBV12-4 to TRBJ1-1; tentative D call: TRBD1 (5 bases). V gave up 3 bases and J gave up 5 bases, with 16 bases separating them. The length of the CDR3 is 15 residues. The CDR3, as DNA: TGTGCCAGCAGTTTGTCCCAGGGCATGGGGACTGAAGCTTTCTTT. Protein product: CASSLSQGMGTEAFF.

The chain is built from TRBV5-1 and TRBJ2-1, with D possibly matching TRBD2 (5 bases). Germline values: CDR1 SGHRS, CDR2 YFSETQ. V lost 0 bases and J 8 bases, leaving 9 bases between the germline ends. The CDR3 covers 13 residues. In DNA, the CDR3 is TGCGCCAGCAGCTTGGGTCTAGCCCATGAGCAGTTCTTC. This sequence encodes CASSLGLAHEQFF.

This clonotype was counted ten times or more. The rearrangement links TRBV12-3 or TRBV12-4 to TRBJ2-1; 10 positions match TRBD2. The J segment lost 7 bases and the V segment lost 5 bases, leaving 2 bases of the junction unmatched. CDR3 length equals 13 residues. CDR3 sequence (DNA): TGTGCCAGCAGTCCGACTAGCGGGAATGAGCAGTTCTTC. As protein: CASSPTSGNEQFF.

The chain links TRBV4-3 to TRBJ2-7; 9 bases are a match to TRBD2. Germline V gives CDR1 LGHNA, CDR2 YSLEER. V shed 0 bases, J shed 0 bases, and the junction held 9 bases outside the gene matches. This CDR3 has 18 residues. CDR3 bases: TGCGCCAGCAGCCAAGATCCTCCGCAGACTAGCGGCTCCTACGAGCAGTACTTC. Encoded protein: CASSQDPPQTSGSYEQYF.

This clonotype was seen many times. CDR3 DNA: TGCAGCGTTGCTAGGGGTACCTACGAGCAGTACTTC. Its protein product is CSVARGTYEQYF. The chain links TRBV29-1 to TRBJ2-7; tentatively, D is TRBD1 (5 bases). The V gene's germline CDR1 is SQVTM and CDR2 ANQGSEA. CDR3 length equals 12 residues. V lost 4 bases, J lost 2 bases, and 9 bases lay in between.

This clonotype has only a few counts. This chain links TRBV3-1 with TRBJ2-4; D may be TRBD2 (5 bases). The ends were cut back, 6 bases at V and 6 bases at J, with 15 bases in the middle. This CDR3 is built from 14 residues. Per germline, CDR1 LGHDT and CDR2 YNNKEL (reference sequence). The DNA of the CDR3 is TGTGCCAGCAGTCAGAGGGTTTTCGGAAACATTCAGTACTTC. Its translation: CASSQRVFGNIQYF.

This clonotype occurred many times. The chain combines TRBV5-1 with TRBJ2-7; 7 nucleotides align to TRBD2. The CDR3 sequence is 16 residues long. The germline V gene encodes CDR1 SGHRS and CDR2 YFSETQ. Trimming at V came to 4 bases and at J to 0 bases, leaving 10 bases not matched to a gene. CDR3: CASSILGTMSSYEQYF. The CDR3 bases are TGCGCCAGCAGCATCCTCGGGACTATGAGCTCCTACGAGCAGTACTTC.

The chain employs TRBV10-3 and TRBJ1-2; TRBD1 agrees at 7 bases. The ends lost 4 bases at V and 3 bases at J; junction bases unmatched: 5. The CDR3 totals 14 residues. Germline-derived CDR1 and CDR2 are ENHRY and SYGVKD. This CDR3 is CAISGGGGDYGYTF. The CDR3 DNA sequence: TGTGCCATCAGTGGAGGAGGGGGCGACTATGGCTACACCTTC.

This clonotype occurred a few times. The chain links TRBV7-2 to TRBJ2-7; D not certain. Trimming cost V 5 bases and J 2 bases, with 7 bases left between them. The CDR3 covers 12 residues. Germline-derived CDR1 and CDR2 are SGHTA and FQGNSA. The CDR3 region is CASSTITYEQYF. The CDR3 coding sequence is TGTGCCAGCAGCACCATCACCTACGAGCAGTACTTC.